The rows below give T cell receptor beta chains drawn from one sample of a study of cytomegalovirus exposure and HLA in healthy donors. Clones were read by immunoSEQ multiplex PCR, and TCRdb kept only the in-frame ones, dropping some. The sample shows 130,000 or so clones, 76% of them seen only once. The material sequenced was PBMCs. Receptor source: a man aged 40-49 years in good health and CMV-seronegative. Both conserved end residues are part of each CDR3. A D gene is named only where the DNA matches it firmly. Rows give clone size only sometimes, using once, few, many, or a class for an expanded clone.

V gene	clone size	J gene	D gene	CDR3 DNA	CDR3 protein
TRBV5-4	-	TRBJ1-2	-	TGTGCCAGCATTACTTGGGGGGACTATGGCTACACCTTC	CASITWGDYGYTF
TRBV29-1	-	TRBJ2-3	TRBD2	TGCAGCGCGGGGAGCGGGGGCCCAGATACGCAGTATTTT	CSAGSGGPDTQYF
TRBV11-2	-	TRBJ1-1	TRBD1	TGTGCCAGCAGCCCCAGACAGGGGGCGGACACTGAAGCTTTCTTT	CASSPRQGADTEAFF
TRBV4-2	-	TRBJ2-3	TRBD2	TGTGCCAGCAGCCAAGACGGACTAGCGGGTAGCACAGATACGCAGTATTTT	CASSQDGLAGSTDTQYF
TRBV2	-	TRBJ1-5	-	TGTGCCAGCAGCGACAAGTTTAGCAATCAGCCCCAGCATTTT	CASSDKFSNQPQHF
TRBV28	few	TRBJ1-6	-	TGTGCCAGCAGTTTACAGGGCCGGAATTCACCCCTCCACTTT	CASSLQGRNSPLHF
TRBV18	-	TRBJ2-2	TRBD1	TGTGCCAGCTCACCTCGGACAGGAAACACCGGGGAGCTGTTTTTT	CASSPRTGNTGELFF
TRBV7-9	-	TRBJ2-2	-	TGTTCCAGCAGCTTAGTTGGAGGGTTCTTGGCGAACACCGGGGAGCTGTTTTTT	CSSSLVGGFLANTGELFF
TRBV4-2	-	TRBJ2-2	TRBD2	TGTGCCAGCAGCCAAGATCGACTAGCGGGGGCCCGAAGGGAGCTGTTTTTT	CASSQDRLAGARRELFF
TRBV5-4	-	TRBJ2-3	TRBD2	TGTGCCAGCAGTTTAGCGGGGGGGCTAGGAGATACGCAGTATTTT	CASSLAGGLGDTQYF
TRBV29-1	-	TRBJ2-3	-	TGCAGCGTTGTAGGGGGGGGACCGGGACTCCAACTAGGTCCGCAGTATTTT	CSVVGGGPGLQLGPQYF
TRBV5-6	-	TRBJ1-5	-	TGTGCCAGCAGCTTGGGAGAGGATCTACTCCATCAGCCCCAGCATTTT	CASSLGEDLLHQPQHF
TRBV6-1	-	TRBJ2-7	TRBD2	TGTGCCAGCAGTTTGGGACTAGCGGTCTACGAGCAGTACTTC	CASSLGLAVYEQYF
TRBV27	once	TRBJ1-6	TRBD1	TGTGCCAGCAGAACACAGGGGATCGATAATTCACCCCTCCACTTT	CASRTQGIDNSPLHF
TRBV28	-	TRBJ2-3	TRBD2	TGTGCCAGCAGTTCGACTAGCGTTCTAATCACAGATACGCAGTATTTT	CASSSTSVLITDTQYF
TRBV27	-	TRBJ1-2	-	TGTGCCAGCAGCCTACGGGGGGGGGCGAATGGCTACACCTTC	CASSLRGGANGYTF
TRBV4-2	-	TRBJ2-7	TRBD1	TGTGCCAGCAGCCAAGGAGTCCAGGGGGTCTACGAGCAGTACTTC	CASSQGVQGVYEQYF
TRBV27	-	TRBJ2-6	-	TGTGCCAGCAGTTTGTACTCTGGGGCCAACGTCCTGACTTTC	CASSLYSGANVLTF
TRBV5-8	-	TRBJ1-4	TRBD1	TGTGCCAGCAGCCCCAGGGACAGGGGGCTGAAACTGTTTTTT	CASSPRDRGLKLFF
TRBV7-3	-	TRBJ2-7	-	TGTGCCAGCAGCACCAGGGACTCCTACGAGCAGTACTTC	CASSTRDSYEQYF
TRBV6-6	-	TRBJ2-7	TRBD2	TGTGCCAGCAGTCAAAGCGGGGGGTCTTACGAGCAGTACTTC	CASSQSGGSYEQYF
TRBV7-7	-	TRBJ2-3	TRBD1	TGTGCCAGCAGCTGGGGGACAGGGGGCAAAGATACGCAGTATTTT	CASSWGTGGKDTQYF
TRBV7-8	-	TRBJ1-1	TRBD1	TGTGCCAGCAGCTCCGGACAGGGGGCTTGGACTGAAGCTTTCTTT	CASSSGQGAWTEAFF
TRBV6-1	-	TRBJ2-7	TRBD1	TGTGCCAGCACAAGCCACGGGACAGGGGCCTACGAGCAGTACTTC	CASTSHGTGAYEQYF
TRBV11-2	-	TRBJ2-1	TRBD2	TGTGCCAGCAGCTTAGATACGGGGGGGGGTCTGAATGAGCAGTTCTTC	CASSLDTGGGLNEQFF
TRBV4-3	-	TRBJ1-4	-	TGCGCCAGCAGCCAAGACTCTCTTTACGGGTCGACTAATGAAAAACTGTTTTTT	CASSQDSLYGSTNEKLFF
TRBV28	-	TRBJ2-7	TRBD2	TGTGCCAGCAGTTTAGTAGGGGCAGCGGGGGAGTCCTACGAGCAGTACTTC	CASSLVGAAGESYEQYF
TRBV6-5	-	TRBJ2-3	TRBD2	TGTGCCAGCAGCCCCGGGGGGAAGACAGATACGCAGTATTTT	CASSPGGKTDTQYF
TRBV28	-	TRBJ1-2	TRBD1	TGTGCCAGCAGTTATCAGGGGGCGAATCGTGGCTACACCTTC	CASSYQGANRGYTF
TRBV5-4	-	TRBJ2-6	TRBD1	TGTGCCAGCAGCCCACCTCCGGGACAGGGCTCTGGGGCCAACGTCCTGACTTTC	CASSPPPGQGSGANVLTF
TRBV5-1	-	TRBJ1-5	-	TGCGCCAGCAGCTTGGCTGTCAGGGAACCAAATCAGCCCCAGCATTTT	CASSLAVREPNQPQHF
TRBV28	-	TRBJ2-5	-	TGTGCCAGCAGTGGACTAATAGAGACCCAGTACTTC	CASSGLIETQYF
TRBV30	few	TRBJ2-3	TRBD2	TGTGCCTGGAAACTAGCGGGGGTTAGCACAGATACGCAGTATTTT	CAWKLAGVSTDTQYF
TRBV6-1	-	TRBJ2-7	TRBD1	TGTGCCAGCACTCCGGGACAGGGCTACGAGCAGTACTTC	CASTPGQGYEQYF
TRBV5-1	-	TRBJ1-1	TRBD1	TGCGCCAGCAGCTCCGAAATACAGGGGGATCGCGCTGAAGCTTTCTTT	CASSSEIQGDRAEAFF
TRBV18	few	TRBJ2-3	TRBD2	TGTGCCAGCTCGCCACTAGCGGGGGCCACAGATACGCAGTATTTT	CASSPLAGATDTQYF
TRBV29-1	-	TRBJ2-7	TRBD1	TGCAGCGTTGTTAAGGGGGCTGACGAGCAGTACTTC	CSVVKGADEQYF
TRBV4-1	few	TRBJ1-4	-	TGCGCCAGCAGCCAAGATCCTTCGGGACTCGAGTCATCAACTAATGAAAAACTGTTTTTT	CASSQDPSGLESSTNEKLFF
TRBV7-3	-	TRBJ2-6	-	TGTGCCAGCAGCGCGAGCGGGGGGGCCAACGTCCTGACTTTC	CASSASGGANVLTF
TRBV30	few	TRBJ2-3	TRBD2	TGTGCTCTGGGACTAGATCTCACAGATACGCAGTATTTT	CALGLDLTDTQYF
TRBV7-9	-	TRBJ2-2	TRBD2	TGTTCCAGTGGCGGCGGACTAGCGGGAGGGCGGTGGACCGGGGAGCTGTTTTTT	CSSGGGLAGGRWTGELFF
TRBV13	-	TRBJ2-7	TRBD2	TGTGCCAGCAGCTTAGCGTCTAGCGGGGGAGGCTACGAGCAGTACTTC	CASSLASSGGGYEQYF
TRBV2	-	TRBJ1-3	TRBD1	TGTGCCAGCAGTCCTCAGGGGGATGGAAACACCATATATTTT	CASSPQGDGNTIYF
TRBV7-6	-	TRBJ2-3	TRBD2	TGTGCCAGCAGCTTCGGGACTAGCGGAAGCACAGATACGCAGTATTTT	CASSFGTSGSTDTQYF
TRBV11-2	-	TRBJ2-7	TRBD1	TGTGCCAGCAGCCGACTGGGACAGGCTAACTCCTACGAGCAGTACTTC	CASSRLGQANSYEQYF
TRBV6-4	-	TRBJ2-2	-	TGTGCCAGCAGTGAGACAGGGAACACCGGGGAGCTGTTTTTT	CASSETGNTGELFF
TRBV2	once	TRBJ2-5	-	TGTGCCAGCAGTCGTACAGGGTCAGGAGAGACCCAGTACTTC	CASSRTGSGETQYF
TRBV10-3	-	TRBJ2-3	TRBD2	TGTGCCATCAGTTCACTAACTAGCGGGAGCTCTGATACGCAGTATTTT	CAISSLTSGSSDTQYF